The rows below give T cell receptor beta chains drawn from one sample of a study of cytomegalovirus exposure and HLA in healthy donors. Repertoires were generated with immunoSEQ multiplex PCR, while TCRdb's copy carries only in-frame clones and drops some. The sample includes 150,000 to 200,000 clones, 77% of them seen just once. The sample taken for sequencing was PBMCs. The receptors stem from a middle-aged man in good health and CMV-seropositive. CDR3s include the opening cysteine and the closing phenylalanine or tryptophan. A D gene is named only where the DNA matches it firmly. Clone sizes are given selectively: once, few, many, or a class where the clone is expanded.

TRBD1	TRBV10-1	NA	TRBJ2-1	CASSEDRAAVNEQFF	TGCGCCAGCAGTGAGGACAGGGCGGCAGTCAATGAGCAGTTCTTC
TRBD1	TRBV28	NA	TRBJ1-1	CATWDRQTEAFF	TGTGCCACCTGGGACAGGCAAACTGAAGCTTTCTTT
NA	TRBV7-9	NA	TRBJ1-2	CASSSTGRESYGYTF	TGTGCCAGCAGCTCTACAGGGAGGGAGAGCTATGGCTACACCTTC
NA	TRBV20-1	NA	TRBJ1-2	CSARGGGYTF	TGCAGTGCTAGGGGGGGAGGCTACACCTTC
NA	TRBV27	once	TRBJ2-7	CASSLGRIYEQYF	TGTGCCAGCAGTTTAGGGAGGATCTACGAGCAGTACTTC
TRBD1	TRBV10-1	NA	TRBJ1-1	CASSDRGHTEAFF	TGCGCCAGCAGTGATAGGGGGCACACTGAAGCTTTCTTT
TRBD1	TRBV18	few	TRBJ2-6	CASSPAGGVTGANVLTF	TGTGCCAGCTCACCGGCAGGGGGCGTAACTGGGGCCAACGTCCTGACTTTC
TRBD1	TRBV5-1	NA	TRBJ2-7	CASSQDREDDEQYF	TGCGCCAGCAGCCAAGACAGGGAAGACGACGAGCAGTACTTC
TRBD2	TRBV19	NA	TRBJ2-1	CASSFTGLAGLHEQFF	TGTGCCAGTAGTTTCACGGGACTAGCGGGACTCCATGAGCAGTTCTTC
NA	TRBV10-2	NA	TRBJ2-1	CATRGGVTYNEQFF	TGCGCCACCCGAGGGGGGGTTACCTACAATGAGCAGTTCTTC
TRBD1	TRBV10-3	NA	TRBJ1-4	CAISNVGTGDEKLFF	TGTGCCATCAGCAATGTAGGGACAGGGGATGAAAAACTGTTTTTT
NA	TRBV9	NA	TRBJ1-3	CASSVGTGLSGNTIYF	TGTGCCAGCAGCGTAGGTACAGGGCTCTCTGGAAACACCATATATTTT
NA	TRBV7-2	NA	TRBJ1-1	CASSEGIAWRENTEAFF	TGTGCCAGCAGCGAGGGGATAGCCTGGCGGGAGAACACTGAAGCTTTCTTT
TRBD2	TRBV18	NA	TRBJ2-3	CASTSTSGGPDTQYF	TGTGCCAGCACGTCGACTAGCGGGGGGCCAGATACGCAGTATTTT
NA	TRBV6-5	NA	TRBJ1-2	CASSYNPIYGYTF	TGTGCCAGCAGTTACAACCCTATCTATGGCTACACCTTC
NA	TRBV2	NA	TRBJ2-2	CASRRTDQGGELFF	TGTGCCAGCAGACGGACAGACCAAGGTGGGGAGCTGTTTTTT
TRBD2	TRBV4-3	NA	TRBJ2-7	CASSQDWASGGYEQYF	TGCGCCAGCAGCCAAGATTGGGCTAGCGGGGGATACGAGCAGTACTTC
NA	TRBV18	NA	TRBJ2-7	CASSPKSSYEQYF	TGTGCCAGCTCACCAAAGAGCTCCTACGAGCAGTACTTC
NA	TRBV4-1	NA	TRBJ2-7	CASSQAREAGSYEQYF	TGCGCCAGCAGCCAAGCCCGAGAGGCGGGGTCCTACGAGCAGTACTTC
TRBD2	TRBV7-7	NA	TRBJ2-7	CASSLAPLYASGKPYEQYF	TGTGCCAGCAGCTTAGCTCCACTATATGCTAGCGGAAAACCCTACGAGCAGTACTTC
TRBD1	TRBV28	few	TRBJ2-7	CASSLWGQGTYEQYF	TGTGCCAGCAGTTTATGGGGACAGGGGACCTACGAGCAGTACTTC
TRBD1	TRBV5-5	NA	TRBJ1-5	CASSLGSRGYQPQHF	TGTGCCAGCAGCTTGGGTTCCAGGGGGTATCAGCCCCAGCATTTT
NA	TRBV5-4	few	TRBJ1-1	CASSSARAEAFF	TGTGCCAGCAGCAGTGCCAGGGCTGAAGCTTTCTTT
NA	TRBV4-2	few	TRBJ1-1	CASSLGVLEYTEAFF	TGTGCCAGCAGCCTCGGGGTCTTAGAGTACACTGAAGCTTTCTTT
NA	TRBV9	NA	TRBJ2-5	CASSVDSGEQETQYF	TGTGCCAGCAGCGTAGATTCGGGGGAGCAAGAGACCCAGTACTTC
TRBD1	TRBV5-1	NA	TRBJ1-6	CASSRDRENSPLHF	TGCGCCAGCAGCCGGGACAGGGAGAATTCACCCCTCCACTTT